Following are 27 T cell receptor beta chains from one sample sequenced in a study of T cell responses to AZD1222 COVID-19 vaccine. Generated by immunoSEQ multiplex PCR, the TCRdb table keeps only in-frame clones and is missing some. This table has 180,000 or so clones, approximately 94% appearing once. This specimen consisted of peripheral blood, obtained on day 0 of AZD1222 vaccination. The origin of the receptors is an adult in good health.

The chain couples TRBV11-3 to TRBJ2-7; perhaps TRBD2 as D (6 bases). Germline V gene data show CDR1 as SGHNT and CDR2 as YENEEA. V was pared by 1 base and J by 2 bases, with 12 bases between. The CDR3 runs 15 residues. The DNA for the CDR3 is TGTGCCAGCAGCTTAGGGACTAACGATCCCTACGAGCAGTACTTC. Translating gives CASSLGTNDPYEQYF.

This clone was seen just once. This chain joins TRBV7-9 and TRBJ2-5; D gene ambiguous. Per the germline V gene, CDR1 is SEHNR and CDR2 is FQNEAQ (reference sequence). The CDR3 is made up of 15 amino acids. V was cut by 5 bases and J by 1 base, with 14 bases left in between. Here the CDR3 reads CASSLQTAGQETQYF. The DNA for the CDR3 is TGTGCCAGCAGCCTTCAAACCGCAGGCCAAGAGACCCAGTACTTC.

This chain links TRBV18 with TRBJ1-5; D possibly corresponds to TRBD1 (5 bases). The CDR3 consists of 17 residues. V shed 3 bases and J shed 2 bases, with 17 bases lying between them. Germline assignment: CDR1 KGHSH and CDR2 LQKENI. This chain's CDR3 is CASSPSPGGSGNQPQHF. The DNA for the CDR3 is TGTGCCAGCTCACCTTCGCCGGGGGGTTCGGGCAATCAGCCCCAGCATTTT.

The rearrangement uses TRBV18 and TRBJ2-7; 9 nucleotides line up with TRBD2. Germline assignment: CDR1 KGHSH and CDR2 LQKENI. The CDR3 runs to 15 residues. J gave up 0 bases and V 6 bases, and 6 bases lay outside the gene matches. CDR3 protein: CASSPLAGSSYEQYF. For the CDR3, the DNA is TGTGCCAGCTCGCCCCTAGCGGGGAGCTCCTACGAGCAGTACTTC. Looking up the rest from reference TRBV18 and TRBJ2-7 gives the full variable domain: NAGVMQNPRHLVRRRGQEARLRCSPMKGHSHVYWYRQLPEEGLKFMVYLQKENIIDESGMPKERFSAEFPKEGPSILRIQQVVRGDSAAYFCASSPLAGSSYEQYFGPGTRLTVT.

This clone has a single count. The rearrangement joins TRBV11-2 to TRBJ2-7; TRBD1 matches at 11 bases. The CDR3 has 14 amino acids. The trim removed 8 bases at V and 7 bases at J, leaving 10 bases unmatched. Germline V gives CDR1 SGHAT, CDR2 FQNNGV. The CDR3 protein is CASVTGQGVREQYF. DNA of the CDR3: TGTGCCAGCGTTACGGGACAGGGGGTGAGGGAGCAGTACTTC.

V usage is TRBV5-5 and J usage is TRBJ1-5; perhaps TRBD1 as D (5 bases). From germline, CDR1 is SGHKS and CDR2 YYEKEE (reference sequence). With 8 bases removed from V and 8 bases from J, the gap between germline ends came to 26 bases. The CDR3 covers 16 residues. In DNA, the CDR3 is TGTGCCAGTTCACGAGATCCTACGACAGAAAGAAAGCCCCAGCATTTT. The encoded protein is CASSRDPTTERKPQHF.

V gene TRBV12-3 or TRBV12-4 combines with J gene TRBJ2-3, with unresolved D. V lost 3 bases and J lost 6, with 10 bases in between. This CDR3 contains 13 residues. The CDR3 region has the DNA TGTGCCAGCAGTTTGCACTTCGCTGATACGCAGTATTTT. Residues: CASSLHFADTQYF.

The chain joins TRBV3-1 (or the pseudogene TRBV3-2) to TRBJ1-6; possibly TRBD1 for D (5 bases). The CDR3 runs to 15 residues. The germline V and J ends were trimmed by 3 bases and 6 bases, with 12 bases remaining between them. Germline-derived CDR1 and CDR2 are LGHDT and YNNKEL (reference sequence). CDR3 nucleotides: TGTGCCAGCAGCCAGGGGGTTCGAATTAATTCACCCCTCCACTTT. Translation gives CASSQGVRINSPLHF.

The chain couples TRBV30 to TRBJ1-5; weak D call: TRBD1 (5 bases). Looked up from germline, CDR1 is GTSNPN and CDR2 is SVGIG (reference sequence). CDR3 length: 15 amino acids. V was cut by 2 bases and J by 5 bases, with 16 bases left in between. CDR3 DNA sequence: TGTGCCTGGAGTAACGGGCAGGGAAGGGATCAGCCCCAGCATTTT. This codes for CAWSNGQGRDQPQHF.

This CDR3 is CASSSFGLSAASPLHF. The DNA for the CDR3 is TGTGCCAGCTCATCGTTCGGCCTGTCCGCAGCCTCACCCCTCCACTTT. The genes are TRBV18 and TRBJ1-6; no reliable D call. The CDR3 has 16 amino acids. CDR1 KGHSH and CDR2 LQKENI come from the germline V gene. Trimming left V 5 bases short and J 10 bases short, with 21 bases between. Variable domain in full (rest from reference TRBV18 and TRBJ1-6): NAGVMQNPRHLVRRRGQEARLRCSPMKGHSHVYWYRQLPEEGLKFMVYLQKENIIDESGMPKERFSAEFPKEGPSILRIQQVVRGDSAAYFCASSSFGLSAASPLHFGNGTRLTVT.

The chain carries TRBV6-5 and TRBJ2-1; 7 bases fit TRBD2. The V and J ends lost 6 bases and 4 bases, in that order; junction bases with no gene match: 9. This CDR3 spans 15 amino acids. The germline V gene has CDR1 MNHEY and CDR2 SVGAGI. The CDR3 loop reads CASRPSSGFYNEQFF. The CDR3 DNA sequence: TGTGCCAGCAGGCCATCTAGCGGATTTTACAATGAGCAGTTCTTC.

V gene TRBV28 combines with J gene TRBJ2-7; D tentatively reads TRBD1 or TRBD2 (6 bases each). Germline V gives CDR1 MDHEN, CDR2 SYDVKM. The CDR3 runs 14 residues. Trimming shortened V by 6 bases and J by 4 bases, and 16 bases separated the two germline ends. The CDR3 reads CASSLRGRRYEQYF. DNA of the CDR3: TGTGCCAGCAGCCTCCGGGGGCGCAGGTACGAGCAGTACTTC.

This rearrangement joins TRBV15 to TRBJ1-1; tentative D call: TRBD1 (5 bases). The CDR3 sequence is 15 residues long. Looked up from germline, CDR1 is LNHNV and CDR2 is YYDKDF (reference sequence). Trimming took off 3 bases at V and 1 base at J, with 12 bases between the two ends. The DNA of the CDR3 is TGTGCCACCAGCAGGGGGGGGAAACAGAACACTGAAGCTTTCTTT. Its translation: CATSRGGKQNTEAFF.

The rearrangement joins TRBV18 to TRBJ1-2, with a possible D match to TRBD1 (6 bases). The ends were cut back, 3 bases at V and 4 bases at J, with 12 bases in the middle. From germline, CDR1 is KGHSH and CDR2 LQKENI. The CDR3 extends over 14 amino acids. Here the CDR3 DNA reads TGTGCCAGCTCACCCCGGGGGCACCCCTATGGCTACACCTTC. It codes for CASSPRGHPYGYTF.

V is TRBV19 and J is TRBJ1-5, with 9 positions matching TRBD1. With V trimmed by 7 bases and J by 7 bases, 8 bases remained unmatched. Per the germline V gene, CDR1 is LNHDA and CDR2 is SQIVND (reference sequence). The CDR3 runs 14 residues. The CDR3 spells CASNRGQLGQPQHF. CDR3 nucleotides: TGTGCCAGTAACAGGGGGCAGCTCGGGCAGCCCCAGCATTTT.

The chain uses TRBV6-5 and TRBJ2-7; D is unclear. CDR1 is MNHEY, CDR2 SVGAGI, per germline. The ends were cut back, 6 bases at V and 3 bases at J, with 12 bases in the middle. This CDR3 has 13 amino acids. CDR3 in DNA: TGTGCCAGCAGGGCAATCGCCCTCTACGAGCAGTACTTC. This gives the protein CASRAIALYEQYF.

The chain links TRBV11-2 to TRBJ2-1, with 8 bases aligning to TRBD2. With 5 bases clipped from V and 7 bases from J, the junction kept 7 bases outside the gene matches. Per the germline V gene, CDR1 is SGHAT and CDR2 is FQNNGV. This CDR3 spans 14 amino acids. The CDR3 reads CASSPSGSRNEQFF. CDR3 DNA: TGTGCCAGCAGCCCAAGCGGGAGCAGGAATGAGCAGTTCTTC.

This clone was picked up a small number of times. This rearrangement joins TRBV2 to TRBJ1-4, with D possibly being TRBD1 (6 bases). This CDR3 spans 15 amino acids. The V end lost 6 bases, the J end lost 13 bases, and 24 bases lay between the germline ends. The germline V gene has CDR1 SNHLY and CDR2 FYNNEI. The CDR3 DNA reads as TGTGCCAGCAGAAGTCCCAGGGGCCGCTTTGTACGACTGTTTTTT. Its protein is CASRSPRGRFVRLFF.

J is TRBJ2-3 and V is TRBV6-5; 7 bases are shared with TRBD2. There are 14 residues in the CDR3. Germline CDR1 reads MNHEY; CDR2 reads SVGAGI. With V trimmed by 10 bases and J by 0 bases, 7 bases remained unmatched. The CDR3 reads CAIREGRSTDTQYF. The CDR3, as DNA: TGTGCCATAAGGGAGGGAAGGAGCACAGATACGCAGTATTTT.

This chain uses TRBV18 with TRBJ2-7; 15 bases are shared with TRBD2. This CDR3 is 13 amino acids long. The ends lost 8 bases at V and 6 bases at J; junction bases unmatched: 2. Germline V gene lookup returns CDR1 KGHSH and CDR2 LQKENI. CDR3 bases: TGTGCCAGCACGGGACTAGCGGGAGGCGAGCAGTACTTC. As protein: CASTGLAGGEQYF.

The chain recombines TRBV12-3 or TRBV12-4 with TRBJ1-4; D remains ambiguous. CDR3 length: 11 amino acids. The V and J ends lost 3 bases and 8 bases respectively, with 4 bases between them. The CDR3: CASSFREKLFF. In DNA, the CDR3 is TGTGCCAGCAGTTTCAGAGAAAAACTGTTTTTT.

The chain combines TRBV15 with TRBJ2-1; the D call may be TRBD1 or TRBD2 (6 bases each). In germline, CDR1 is LNHNV, CDR2 YYDKDF (reference sequence). The CDR3 extends over 15 amino acids. Trimming removed 1 base at V and 8 bases at J, with 15 bases between. The CDR3 DNA follows: TGTGCCACCAGCAGAGGGGGCAGGGGACTCGATGAGCAGTTCTTC. Translated: CATSRGGRGLDEQFF.

Remarks on this clone: The same CDR3 can be traced to other DNA sequences in this sample. The rearrangement joins TRBV3-1 (or the pseudogene TRBV3-2) to TRBJ1-2; 7 bases are shared with TRBD1. Losses at the gene ends were 4 bases for V and 4 bases for J; bases not matched to a gene: 3. The CDR3 is made up of 13 amino acids. The germline gives CDR1 LGHDT, CDR2 YNNKEL (reference sequence). This CDR3 reads CASSLGQIYGYTF. The CDR3 DNA follows: TGTGCCAGCAGCCTGGGACAGATCTATGGCTACACCTTC.

The chain combines TRBV12-3 or TRBV12-4 with TRBJ1-5; TRBD1 might be the D (6 bases). Deletions cut 6 bases from V and 5 bases from J, with 11 bases between. This CDR3 comprises 13 residues. The CDR3, as DNA: TGTGCCAGCAGGGGGGACACTTATCAGCCCCAGCATTTT. Translating gives CASRGDTYQPQHF.

This sequence joins TRBV4-1 and TRBJ1-4, with TRBD1 matching over 7 bases. The CDR3 has 14 residues. Germline V gives CDR1 MGHRA, CDR2 YSYEKL. The V and J ends lost 4 bases and 8 bases, in that order; junction bases with no gene match: 7. Here the CDR3 DNA reads TGCGCCAGCAGCCTGACAGGGCCCCGAGAAAAACTGTTTTTT. Amino acids: CASSLTGPREKLFF.

The V gene is TRBV19, the J gene TRBJ1-6; no clear D gene. This CDR3 region has 14 residues. Trimming pared 1 base from V and 6 bases from J, leaving 7 bases between. The germline gives CDR1 LNHDA, CDR2 SQIVND (reference sequence). CDR3: CASSIGWTNSPLHF. The CDR3 coding sequence is TGTGCCAGTAGTATAGGGTGGACTAATTCACCCCTCCACTTT.

This clone is a singleton in its sample. This sequence joins TRBV30 and TRBJ1-4; no reliable D call. Germline CDR1 reads GTSNPN; CDR2 reads SVGIG (reference sequence). The CDR3 loop spans 11 amino acids. V was cut by 1 base and J by 8 bases, with 5 bases left in between. CDR3 in DNA: TGTGCCTGGAGTGGTTACGAAAAACTGTTTTTT. This gives the protein CAWSGYEKLFF.